This T cell receptor (beta chain) was found in a study of CD8 T cells in Susac syndrome (dated by TCRdb to between 2017 and 2020). Concerning the study at large: Repertoire sequencing was used to test whether CD8+ T cell activation and differentiation in Susac syndrome was antigen driven.

What the research found in general, with its limitations: The number of individuals in the TCR sequencing and HLA analysis was recognized as being relatively small.

A note on this clonotype: This clone's antigen is unknown. No per-base quality is available; no much larger clone lies one base away.

High-throughput TCR beta sequencing profiled peripheral blood CD8+ and CD4+ T cells from healthy donors, Susac syndrome patients and multiple sclerosis patients. The healthy donors served as controls matched for age and sex. Bulk CD8+ and CD4+ T cells were purified by magnetic negative isolation, whereas CD8+ TEMRA cells were enriched by FACS. Blood was collected in EDTA tubes and processed within 24 hours, with PBMCs isolated through density gradient centrifugation. PBMCs intended for TCR sequencing were frozen in liquid nitrogen and were later thawed in a 37 degrees C water bath. The sorted or isolated CD4+, CD8+ and CD8+ TEMRA cells had a purity of 90% or higher. RNA was extracted using the RNeasy kit, and roughly 0.45 to 1 microgram was reverse transcribed with random hexamers. TCR beta CDR3 regions were amplified with the immunoSEQ multiplex PCR assay covering 54 Vbeta and 13 Jbeta segments. PCR amplification bias was corrected by using a synthetic template baseline for primer optimization and computational correction. From the authors' description of their analysis: Reads were annotated to V, D and J genes per IMGT and analyzed with immunoSEQ Analyzer, keeping only productive sequences. Clonality was computed as one minus Shannon entropy normalized by log2 of the number of productive unique sequences. For each patient and control, public and private clones were evaluated within the 100 most prevalent clones. A clone was defined as Susac-specific if it was absent from the healthy and MS cohorts, from approximately 980 published viral clones and from other ImmuneACCESS disease sequences. TCRdb reprocessed the public reads (quality trimming at Q25 with fastp, clone calling with MiXCR) and kept in-frame beta chains. Every distinct CDR3 protein forms one entry, paired with its most common genes and DNA. The V and J calls and clone size come from TCRdb's table, not from the authors' own analysis. The sample table lists 150,000 to 200,000 distinct CDR3 sequences, about 95% of them with a count of one. About 0.13% of the sample is in the top ten clones.

This clonotype was obtained from a human donor in good health. Sequencing was carried out using CD4+ T cells from PBMCs.

The DNA reads as follows: TGCGCCAGCAGCCCGACAGGGCAAGTCTTTGCCGGGGAGCTGTTTTTT. Its protein is CASSPTGQVFAGELFF. This chain joins TRBV5-1 to TRBJ2-2; 7 bases in the middle match TRBD1. For this chain, trimming is 4 bases at the V end and 6 bases at the J end, and the number of junction bases without a gene match is 12. The germline V gene yields SGHRS for CDR1 and YFSETQ for CDR2. There are 16 amino acids in the CDR3, from cysteine to phenylalanine inclusive. Only CDR3 DNA is held: 48 bases, read in frame from base 1.